Listed below are T cell receptor beta chains from one sample, sequenced in a study of OX40 agonist ivuxolimab in advanced cancers. The table came from immunoSEQ multiplex PCR; TCRdb's copy has only in-frame clones and leaves some out. The sample consists of approximately 74,000 clones, over 80% of them appearing once. The sequencing here drew on CD4+ or CD8+ T cells sorted from blood, taken in a trial of the OX40 agonist ivuxolimab. The source of these receptors is an adult with an advanced solid tumor such as melanoma, head and neck, liver or kidney cancer. CDR3s leave out the opening cysteine and the closing phenylalanine or tryptophan.

v_call	j_call	cdr3_aa
TRBV11-2	TRBJ2-1	ASSLVGNEQF
TRBV28	TRBJ2-7	ASSPSGSVYEQY
TRBV5-4	TRBJ2-5	ASSLAPLAGQETQY
TRBV7-2	TRBJ2-5	ASSPGTSGDQETQY
TRBV5-4	TRBJ1-6	ASSLGRSNSPLH
TRBV28	TRBJ1-5	ASIRVSNQPQH
TRBV15	TRBJ2-7	ATSRDGGAYEQY
TRBV10-2	TRBJ2-2	ASRQQGPGELF
TRBV4-3	TRBJ1-1	ASSPGQVSTEAF
TRBV9	TRBJ1-5	ASSGHRGQPQH
TRBV28	TRBJ1-3	ASTPNRDSGNTIY
TRBV6-1	TRBJ1-2	ASSEGGFVNYGYT
TRBV6-6	TRBJ1-2	ASRQPGGDYGYT
TRBV15	TRBJ1-2	ATSRDGRGDYGYT
TRBV7-3	TRBJ1-1	ASSQGDSEAF
TRBV15	TRBJ2-6	ATSRDIGGSVLSGANVLT
TRBV5-1	TRBJ1-2	ASSETARGYT
TRBV18	TRBJ1-4	ASSPGTGDEKLF
TRBV5-1	TRBJ1-2	ASSLDSYNYGYT
TRBV30	TRBJ2-1	AWSTRNEQF
TRBV5-1	TRBJ1-6	ASRQGVSSSYNSPLH
TRBV6-6	TRBJ1-4	ASSFRDTTNEKLF
TRBV27	TRBJ2-5	ASSSVLTGETQY
TRBV30	TRBJ2-3	AWSAGLAGSTDTQY
TRBV11-2	TRBJ2-5	ASSLDRHLSGGAGETQY
TRBV23-1	TRBJ2-7	ASSRRDRFSYEQY
TRBV9	TRBJ2-2	ASSVGAGAGELF
TRBV7-2	TRBJ2-1	ASSIREAGTHDGEQF
TRBV28	TRBJ2-7	ASSLPSGSIKTVNYEQY
TRBV7-2	TRBJ1-6	ASSPGQGWSPLH
TRBV10-2	TRBJ1-2	ASSRDRDNGYT
TRBV5-6	TRBJ1-2	ASSPIWQESYGYT
TRBV18	TRBJ2-5	ASSPGLAGGETQY
TRBV9	-	ASYWMGRAGGLGEQY
TRBV4-3	TRBJ1-2	ASSQGQVGSYGYT
TRBV30	TRBJ2-1	AWRGVSNEQF
TRBV10-1	TRBJ1-5	ASSEGGIGQPQH
TRBV5-4	TRBJ2-4	ASSLEGRGAKNIQY
TRBV4-2	TRBJ2-5	ASSLTRASGGVETQY
TRBV9	TRBJ2-3	ASSVLGGGTDTQY
TRBV10-1	TRBJ2-3	ASTDTQY
TRBV28	TRBJ1-4	ASKGQGIGNEKLF
TRBV7-2	TRBJ2-5	ASSLTAGTSGRKTQY
TRBV9	TRBJ1-6	ASSGQGSVMNSPLH
TRBV5-1	TRBJ2-3	ASSPGTSDATDTQY
TRBV27	TRBJ1-6	ASSLSPTGPINSPLH
TRBV5-1	TRBJ2-1	ASSLANRDHEQF
TRBV30	TRBJ2-1	AWSVGQDYNEQF
TRBV16	TRBJ1-6	ASSQYQAYSPLH
TRBV30	TRBJ2-1	AWSVGSFGGNEQF
TRBV25-1	TRBJ2-2	ASSEFGRANTGELF
TRBV6-6	TRBJ2-3	ASKTSGGGSTDTQY
TRBV18	TRBJ1-2	ASSPGQGAHT
TRBV5-1	TRBJ1-1	ASSLAQTGPEAF